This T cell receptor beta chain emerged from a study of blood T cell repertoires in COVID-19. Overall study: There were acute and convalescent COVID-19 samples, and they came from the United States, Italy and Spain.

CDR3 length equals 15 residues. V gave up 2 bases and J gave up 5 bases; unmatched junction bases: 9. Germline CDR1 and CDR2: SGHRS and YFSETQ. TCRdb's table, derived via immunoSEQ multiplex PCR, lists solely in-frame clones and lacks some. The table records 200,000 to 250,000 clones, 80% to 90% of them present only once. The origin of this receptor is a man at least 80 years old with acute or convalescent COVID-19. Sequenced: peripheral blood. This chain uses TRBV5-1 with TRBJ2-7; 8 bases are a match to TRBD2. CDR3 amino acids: CASSLSSGRANEQYF. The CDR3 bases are TGCGCCAGCAGCTTATCCAGCGGGAGAGCCAACGAGCAGTACTTC.